This TCR beta chain stems from a study of CD8 T cells in ankylosing spondylitis (dated 2017 in TCRdb). About the investigation overall: The study set out to find disease-linked TCR variants by profiling T cell receptor beta repertoires in ankylosing spondylitis patients and healthy donors. In total, the full study cohort was made up of 108 healthy donors and approximately 24 ankylosing spondylitis patients. Peripheral blood was sampled, and synovial fluid was also collected from ankylosing spondylitis patients.

Overall study results and their limits: The disease-linked clones had a CD8+ phenotype and were found at relatively low frequencies in peripheral blood. According to the report, matched synovial fluid samples from ankylosing spondylitis patients were significantly enriched for the disease-linked clones. Some motif variants had previously been reported in the synovial fluid and blood of reactive arthritis patients, which suggests shared mechanisms of disease initiation. A TCR beta motif of 7 or 8 highly homologous amino acid variants appeared characteristic of blood from ankylosing spondylitis patients.

The data were produced on an Illumina HiSeq 2500. Quantitative 5'-RACE with molecular barcodes was the method used to prepare the TCR beta libraries. The paper's processing steps were these. Disease-linked TCR variants were identified with a new computational method built on a probabilistic model of VDJ rearrangement. TCRdb cleaned the public reads at Q25 with fastp, built clones with MiXCR and kept in-frame beta chains. Every entry covers one CDR3 protein and lists the most common genes and DNA from its rows. These V and J calls derive from TCRdb rather than the authors' analysis. In all, the sample holds 35,000 to 50,000 distinct CDR3 sequences, and approximately 10% of those were seen once. The top ten clonotypes cover over 1.1% of the sample. In this sample, this clonotype turned up a few times. This receptor's antigen is unknown. Nothing much larger sits one base from this clone, and base qualities are not available.

Sample: blood, either unsorted or a sorted T cell fraction (not recorded which). The origin of this receptor is a male donor with ankylosing spondylitis or in good health (not recorded which).

The DNA reads as follows: TGTGCCAGCAGCCAAGAAAGTGGGAGGGTATCTAACTATGGCTACACCTTC. It encodes CASSQESGRVSNYGYTF. Here the chain combines TRBV3-1 and TRBJ1-2; the D segment cannot be called with confidence. From the germline V gene (reference sequence), CDR1 is LGHDT and CDR2 is YNNKEL. CDR3 length: 17 amino acids, cysteine to phenylalanine. Here the CDR3 DNA is all that survives: 51 bases in frame from base 1. The V end loses 0 bases and the J end loses 0 bases, and a stretch of 14 bases separates them.